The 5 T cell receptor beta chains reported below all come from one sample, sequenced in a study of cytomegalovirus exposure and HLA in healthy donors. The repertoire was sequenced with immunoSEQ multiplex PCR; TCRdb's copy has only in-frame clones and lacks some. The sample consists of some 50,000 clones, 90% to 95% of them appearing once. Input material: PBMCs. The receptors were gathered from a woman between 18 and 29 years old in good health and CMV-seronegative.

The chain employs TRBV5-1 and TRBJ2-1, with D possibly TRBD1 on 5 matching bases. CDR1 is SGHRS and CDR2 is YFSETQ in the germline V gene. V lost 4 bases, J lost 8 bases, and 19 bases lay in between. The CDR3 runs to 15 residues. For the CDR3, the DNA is TGCGCCAGCAGCCGACTTATAAGACAGTTAGATGAGCAGTTCTTC. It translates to CASSRLIRQLDEQFF.

This CDR3 reads CASSYTVTRTGEQYV. CDR3 bases: TGTGCCAGCAGTTACACCGTAACTCGGACGGGGGAGCAGTACGTC. The chain has TRBV6-7 and TRBJ2-7; a possible D gene is TRBD2 (5 bases). TRBV6-7 is placed among ORFs of uncertain function. V shed 2 bases and J shed 7 bases, with 18 bases lying between them. This CDR3 has 15 amino acids.

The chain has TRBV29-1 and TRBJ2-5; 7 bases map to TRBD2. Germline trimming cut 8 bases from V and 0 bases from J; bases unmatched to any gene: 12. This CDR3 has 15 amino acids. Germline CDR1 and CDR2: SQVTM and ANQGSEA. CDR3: CSLRRGGRYQETQYF. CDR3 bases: TGCAGCTTAAGGAGGGGAGGGAGGTACCAAGAGACCCAGTACTTC.

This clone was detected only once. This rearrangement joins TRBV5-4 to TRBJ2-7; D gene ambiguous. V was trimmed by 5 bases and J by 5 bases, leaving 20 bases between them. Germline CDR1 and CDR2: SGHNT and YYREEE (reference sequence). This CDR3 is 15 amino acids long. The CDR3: CASSLDIPGGHEQYF. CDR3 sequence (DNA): TGTGCCAGCAGTTTAGATATACCAGGTGGTCACGAGCAGTACTTC.

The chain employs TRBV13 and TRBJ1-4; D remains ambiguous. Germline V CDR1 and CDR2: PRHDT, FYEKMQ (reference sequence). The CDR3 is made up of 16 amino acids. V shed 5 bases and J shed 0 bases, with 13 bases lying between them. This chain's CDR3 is CASSAGGVATNEKLFF. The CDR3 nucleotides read TGTGCCAGCAGCGCGGGCGGGGTTGCAACTAATGAAAAACTGTTTTTT.